Listed here are 21 T cell receptor beta chains from one sample, sequenced in a study of blood T cell repertoires in COVID-19. The table came from immunoSEQ multiplex PCR; TCRdb's copy has only in-frame clones and leaves some out. In the table there are hundreds of thousands of clones, 65% to 90% of which are singletons. Input material: PBMCs or T cells enriched from blood (not recorded which). These receptors were obtained from a man between 35 and 55 years old who had recovered from COVID-19.

This chain links TRBV27 with TRBJ1-5, with D possibly being TRBD1 (5 bases). CDR1 and CDR2 (germline): MNHEY, SMNVEV (reference sequence). V was clipped by 8 bases and J by 0 bases, with 17 bases between them. The CDR3 has 16 amino acids. In DNA, the CDR3 is TGTGCCAGCGGGGAATTGTGGGGGGATAGCAATCAGCCCCAGCATTTT. Its translation: CASGELWGDSNQPQHF.

This clone was detected only a few times. The rearrangement joins TRBV7-2 to TRBJ2-7, with D perhaps TRBD1 (6 bases). The germline gives CDR1 SGHTA, CDR2 FQGNSA. The CDR3 spans 14 residues. Deletions cut 0 bases from V and 4 bases from J, with 10 bases between. The CDR3 DNA is TGTGCCAGCAGCTTAGCTGTCCAGGGGTACGAGCAGTACTTC. This encodes CASSLAVQGYEQYF.

The CDR3 coding sequence is TGTGCCCCCTGGCGTATGACAGGGACGAGGGAAAAACTGTTTTTT. It is translated as CAPWRMTGTREKLFF. J is TRBJ1-4 and V is TRBV24-1, with TRBD1 matching 7 bases. J gave up 8 bases and V 12 bases, and 17 bases lay outside the gene matches. Germline V gene lookup returns CDR1 KGHDR and CDR2 SFDVKD. CDR3 size: 15 residues.

The CDR3 protein is CAWSSLSNTEAFF. The CDR3 bases are TGTGCCTGGAGTTCCCTTAGTAACACTGAAGCTTTCTTT. The rearrangement links TRBV30 to TRBJ1-1, with unresolved D. The CDR3 runs to 13 residues. The V end lost 2 bases, the J end lost 2 bases, and 9 bases lay between the germline ends. Looked up from germline, CDR1 is GTSNPN and CDR2 is SVGIG (reference sequence).

The chain links TRBV3-1 (or the pseudogene TRBV3-2) to TRBJ1-3, with unresolved D. Trimming left V 0 bases short and J 7 bases short, with 7 bases between. Germline V CDR1 and CDR2: LGHDT, YNNKEL (reference sequence). The CDR3 runs 13 residues. The CDR3 sequence: CASSQETGNTIYF. CDR3 DNA: TGTGCCAGCAGCCAAGAAACGGGGAACACCATATATTTT.

The chain recombines TRBV11-1 with TRBJ1-1, with 9 bases lining up with TRBD1. Germline CDR1 reads SGHAT; CDR2 reads FQDESV (reference sequence). The CDR3 extends over 15 amino acids. V lost 5 bases to trimming and J lost 4 bases; unmatched junction nucleotides: 8. The CDR3 DNA follows: TGTGCCAGCAGCCCGGGACAGGGTATGGGCACTGAAGCTTTCTTT. Its protein is CASSPGQGMGTEAFF.

The chain joins TRBV18 to TRBJ1-2, with 7 bases aligning to TRBD1. The germline gives CDR1 KGHSH, CDR2 LQKENI. This CDR3 is built from 18 residues. V was pared by 1 base and J by 3 bases, with 14 bases of the junction left unmatched. This chain's CDR3 is CASSPLFQGGRIYYGYTF. CDR3 sequence (DNA): TGTGCCAGCTCACCACTCTTCCAGGGGGGACGGATTTACTATGGCTACACCTTC. The full variable domain, rest sourced from reference TRBV18 and TRBJ1-2, is NAGVMQNPRHLVRRRGQEARLRCSPMKGHSHVYWYRQLPEEGLKFMVYLQKENIIDESGMPKERFSAEFPKEGPSILRIQQVVRGDSAAYFCASSPLFQGGRIYYGYTFGSGTRLTVV.

The chain has TRBV7-2 and TRBJ2-1, with 7 bases identical to TRBD2. Per germline, CDR1 SGHTA and CDR2 FQGNSA. The CDR3 length is 14 residues. V shed 3 bases and J 5 bases; nucleotides not matched to a gene: 4. The CDR3 sequence: CASSLGLHNNEQFF. The DNA of the CDR3 is TGTGCCAGCAGCTTGGGACTACACAACAATGAGCAGTTCTTC.

This clone has more than one count but fewer than ten. The J gene is TRBJ1-1, the V gene TRBV5-6; 9 nucleotides align to TRBD1. Trimming took 4 bases from V and 1 from J; bases not matched to a gene: 8. This CDR3 contains 16 residues. Germline CDR1 and CDR2: SGHDT and YYEEEE. CDR3 bases: TGTGCCAGCAGCCGAGGGACAGGGAGATGGAACACTGAAGCTTTCTTT. Translation gives CASSRGTGRWNTEAFF.

In this sample, this clone turned up once. CDR3 DNA: TGTGCCAGCAGCTTAGGACAGGGCGGGTACTATGGCTACACCTTC. Protein sequence: CASSLGQGGYYGYTF. This chain links TRBV7-2 with TRBJ1-2; 7 positions match TRBD1. The junction had 5 bases not matched to a gene; V was cut back by 1 base and J by 3 bases. The length of the CDR3 is 15 residues. Germline lookup yields CDR1 SGHTA and CDR2 FQGNSA.

The chain joins TRBV4-1 to TRBJ1-5; D uncertain. The CDR3 is 14 amino acids. Germline values: CDR1 MGHRA, CDR2 YSYEKL. V lost 5 bases, J lost 7 bases, and 15 bases lay in between. CDR3: CASSSIRERQPQHF. The DNA for the CDR3 is TGCGCCAGCAGCTCTATTCGGGAGAGGCAGCCCCAGCATTTT.

This chain uses TRBV12-3 or TRBV12-4 with TRBJ1-2; D is unclear. This CDR3 region has 13 residues. Trimming left V 5 bases short and J 6 bases short, with 13 bases between. The CDR3 nucleotides are TGTGCCAGCAGTCCCCAAAGAGGTCATGGCTACACCTTC. It codes for CASSPQRGHGYTF.

V gene TRBV10-3 combines with J gene TRBJ2-1; 11 bases line up with TRBD2. The CDR3 sequence is 14 residues long. Germline V lookup: CDR1 ENHRY, CDR2 SYGVKD. V shed 5 bases, J shed 6 bases, and the junction held 3 bases outside the gene matches. The CDR3: CAISLAGGGNEQFF. The CDR3, as DNA: TGTGCCATCAGTTTAGCGGGAGGGGGCAATGAGCAGTTCTTC.

The chain joins TRBV30 to TRBJ1-4, with D possibly matching TRBD1 (5 bases). CDR1 and CDR2 from the germline V gene are GTSNPN and SVGIG (reference sequence). The V and J ends lost 3 bases and 1 base respectively, with 12 bases between them. This CDR3 spans 15 amino acids. The CDR3 protein is CAWSASTGTNEKLFF. As DNA, the CDR3 is TGTGCCTGGAGCGCCTCTACAGGAACTAATGAAAAACTGTTTTTT.

V is TRBV14 and J is TRBJ2-2; TRBD2 matches at 10 bases. Germline V gene data show CDR1 as SGHDN and CDR2 as FVKESK. The CDR3 is made up of 18 amino acids. V was clipped by 0 bases and J by 2 bases; unmatched bases: 6. CDR3 amino acids: CASSQDRRTSGNTGELFF. The CDR3 DNA is TGTGCCAGCAGCCAAGATCGGCGGACTAGCGGAAACACCGGGGAGCTGTTTTTT.

V usage is TRBV19 and J usage is TRBJ1-4; D is perhaps TRBD1 (5 bases). This CDR3 has 15 amino acids. Germline lookup yields CDR1 LNHDA and CDR2 SQIVND (reference sequence). Trimming cost V 4 bases and J 5 bases, with 14 bases left between them. This CDR3 is CASSRWTTGNEKLFF. In DNA, the CDR3 is TGTGCCAGTAGTAGGTGGACAACGGGCAATGAAAAACTGTTTTTT.

The genes are TRBV15 and TRBJ2-7, with 8 bases matching TRBD1. CDR1 is LNHNV and CDR2 is YYDKDF in the germline V gene (reference sequence). Trimming took 0 bases from V and 2 from J; bases not matched to a gene: 9. This CDR3 comprises 17 residues. CDR3 sequence: CATSRDLGQDSTYEQYF. The CDR3 DNA is TGTGCCACCAGCAGAGATCTGGGACAGGATTCGACCTACGAGCAGTACTTC. The whole variable domain, filled in from reference TRBV15 and TRBJ2-7, reads DAMVIQNPRYQVTQFGKPVTLSCSQTLNHNVMYWYQQKSSQAPKLLFHYYDKDFNNEADTPDNFQSRRPNTSFCFLDIRSPGLGDTAMYLCATSRDLGQDSTYEQYFGPGTRLTVT.

This clone was picked up a small number of times. CDR3 sequence reads: CASSLAGGWGNTEAFF. The CDR3, as DNA: TGTGCCAGCAGCTTAGCGGGGGGCTGGGGGAACACTGAAGCTTTCTTT. This rearrangement joins TRBV11-2 to TRBJ1-1, with a possible D match to TRBD1 (6 bases). V lost 1 base, J lost 1 base, and 13 bases lay in between. CDR3 length: 16 residues. Germline V CDR1 and CDR2: SGHAT, FQNNGV.

V and J are TRBV12-3 or TRBV12-4 and TRBJ1-4; 9 positions match TRBD1. This CDR3 has 13 residues. V was pared by 7 bases and J by 8 bases, with 5 bases of the junction left unmatched. DNA for the CDR3: TGTGCCAGCACCGGGGACAGGGTCGAAAAACTGTTTTTT. This codes for CASTGDRVEKLFF.

The rearrangement joins TRBV5-1 to TRBJ1-2; perhaps TRBD1 as D (5 bases). Per the germline V gene, CDR1 is SGHRS and CDR2 is YFSETQ. The CDR3 has 14 residues. V was trimmed by 2 bases and J by 4 bases, leaving 12 bases between them. The CDR3 loop reads CASSLIRDRYGYTF. Written as DNA, the CDR3 is TGCGCCAGCAGCTTAATCAGGGATCGCTATGGCTACACCTTC.

J is TRBJ2-1 and V is TRBV19; 8 bases line up with TRBD2. From germline, CDR1 is LNHDA and CDR2 SQIVND (reference sequence). The V segment lost 0 bases and the J segment 6 bases; nucleotides outside the gene matches: 10. CDR3 length: 17 amino acids. The CDR3 reads CASSIDPPAGGLNEQFF. The CDR3, as DNA: TGTGCCAGTAGTATAGATCCCCCCGCGGGAGGTCTCAATGAGCAGTTCTTC.